A selection of T cell receptor beta chains follows, all from one sample in a study of shared clonotypes between healthy human individuals. Only in-frame clones appear in the TCRdb table, and some are missing; sequencing was by immunoSEQ multiplex PCR. The table has 2.3 million or so clones, about 92% seen once. Sequencing was carried out using naive CD4+ T cells from PBMCs. These receptors originate from a man aged 18 to 29 in good health. Some clones in this sample may be carry-over from other donors' samples. Both conserved end residues are part of each CDR3. The D gene is left open where the match is weak. Part of the rows lack a size; the others show once, few, many or a class for expanded clones.

V gene: TRBV30; clone size: -; D gene: TRBD1; J gene: TRBJ1-1; CDR3 DNA: TGTGCCTCAAAAGGCGGGACAGGGGGCTATTACACTGAAGCTTTCTTT; CDR3 protein: CASKGGTGGYYTEAFF
V gene: TRBV6-5; clone size: -; D gene: -; J gene: TRBJ1-1; CDR3 DNA: TGTGCCAGCAGTTTAGGGCGGTCGAACACTGAAGCTTTCTTT; CDR3 protein: CASSLGRSNTEAFF
V gene: TRBV6-6; clone size: -; D gene: -; J gene: TRBJ2-1; CDR3 DNA: TGTGCCAGCAGTTATCCTCGGGGCAATGAGCAGTTCTTC; CDR3 protein: CASSYPRGNEQFF
V gene: TRBV5-1; clone size: -; D gene: TRBD2; J gene: TRBJ2-7; CDR3 DNA: TGCGCCAGCAGGGTATCTAGCGGGAGTGACGAGCAGTACTTC; CDR3 protein: CASRVSSGSDEQYF
V gene: TRBV5-3; clone size: -; D gene: TRBD1; J gene: TRBJ1-5; CDR3 DNA: TGTGCCAGAAGCCCAATGGACAGGGGATATCAGCCCCAGCATTTT; CDR3 protein: CARSPMDRGYQPQHF
V gene: TRBV6-5; clone size: -; D gene: TRBD2; J gene: TRBJ2-7; CDR3 DNA: TGTGCCAGCAGACTAGGGACTAGCGGTTCCTACGAGCAGTACTTC; CDR3 protein: CASRLGTSGSYEQYF
V gene: TRBV2; clone size: -; D gene: -; J gene: TRBJ1-2; CDR3 DNA: TGTGCCAGCAGTGAAGCCCGGGGGGGGACATTGACGGGCTACACCTTC; CDR3 protein: CASSEARGGTLTGYTF
V gene: TRBV14; clone size: -; D gene: TRBD2; J gene: TRBJ2-1; CDR3 DNA: TGTGCCAGCAGCTTTGGACTAGCGGGAGGTCACTACAATGAGCAGTTCTTC; CDR3 protein: CASSFGLAGGHYNEQFF
V gene: TRBV29-1; clone size: -; D gene: -; J gene: TRBJ2-1; CDR3 DNA: TGCAGCCTCTCGTTTGGGGATGAGCAGTTCTTC; CDR3 protein: CSLSFGDEQFF
V gene: TRBV5-1; clone size: -; D gene: TRBD2; J gene: TRBJ2-3; CDR3 DNA: TGCGCCAGCAGCCTTGGTCGGGAGGCCGTGGCAGATACGCAGTATTTT; CDR3 protein: CASSLGREAVADTQYF
V gene: TRBV11-2; clone size: -; D gene: TRBD1; J gene: TRBJ1-1; CDR3 DNA: TGTGCCAGCAGCTTCGGACAGGGGTGGACTGAAGCTTTCTTT; CDR3 protein: CASSFGQGWTEAFF
V gene: TRBV11-2; clone size: -; D gene: TRBD2; J gene: TRBJ2-1; CDR3 DNA: TGTGCCAGCAGCTTGGCTAGCGGGAACTATGAGCAGTTCTTC; CDR3 protein: CASSLASGNYEQFF
V gene: TRBV5-6; clone size: -; D gene: TRBD1; J gene: TRBJ2-2; CDR3 DNA: TGTGCCAGCAGTCAGCCGGGGACAGGGACAACCGGGGAGCTGTTTTTT; CDR3 protein: CASSQPGTGTTGELFF
V gene: TRBV19; clone size: -; D gene: -; J gene: TRBJ2-4; CDR3 DNA: TGTGCCAGTAGTATAATGGGAGGAGAAACTAACATTCAGTACTTC; CDR3 protein: CASSIMGGETNIQYF
V gene: TRBV15; clone size: -; D gene: -; J gene: TRBJ1-3; CDR3 DNA: TGTGCCACCAGCAGAGAGGGAAACACCATATATTTT; CDR3 protein: CATSREGNTIYF
V gene: TRBV7-2; clone size: once; D gene: -; J gene: TRBJ2-2; CDR3 DNA: TGTGCCAGCAGCTTATTGGGCGGCAACACCGGGGAGCTGTTTTTT; CDR3 protein: CASSLLGGNTGELFF
V gene: TRBV5-1; clone size: -; D gene: TRBD2; J gene: TRBJ2-1; CDR3 DNA: TGCGCCAGCAGATCCGGACTAGCGGGAGACTTTGAGCAGTTCTTC; CDR3 protein: CASRSGLAGDFEQFF
V gene: TRBV6-6; clone size: -; D gene: -; J gene: TRBJ2-5; CDR3 DNA: TGTGCCAGCAGTCCTAACACGCAAGAGACCCAGTACTTC; CDR3 protein: CASSPNTQETQYF
V gene: TRBV5-1; clone size: -; D gene: TRBD1; J gene: TRBJ1-1; CDR3 DNA: TGCGCCAGCAGTTATCTAACAGGGGTTCGTTCTGAAGCTTTCTTT; CDR3 protein: CASSYLTGVRSEAFF
V gene: TRBV13; clone size: -; D gene: TRBD1; J gene: TRBJ1-1; CDR3 DNA: TGTGCCAGCAGCATCCGGGACAGGGGAGCGAACACTGAAGCTTTCTTT; CDR3 protein: CASSIRDRGANTEAFF
V gene: TRBV6-5; clone size: -; D gene: -; J gene: TRBJ2-7; CDR3 DNA: TGTGCCAGCAGTTACTCGAAGTTAAACGTCGAGCAGTACTTC; CDR3 protein: CASSYSKLNVEQYF
V gene: TRBV27; clone size: -; D gene: -; J gene: TRBJ2-7; CDR3 DNA: TGTGCCAGCAGTTTATCGATTATGTTAGGGGAGGGGGACTCCTACGAGCAGTACTTC; CDR3 protein: CASSLSIMLGEGDSYEQYF
V gene: TRBV30; clone size: -; D gene: -; J gene: TRBJ1-5; CDR3 DNA: TGTGCCTGGAGTGCCTTGGCATCTAATCAGCCCCAGCATTTT; CDR3 protein: CAWSALASNQPQHF
V gene: TRBV10-3; clone size: -; D gene: -; J gene: TRBJ2-5; CDR3 DNA: TGTGCCATCAGTGTCTTAGCTTTGGAGACCCAGTACTTC; CDR3 protein: CAISVLALETQYF
V gene: TRBV28; clone size: -; D gene: -; J gene: TRBJ1-1; CDR3 DNA: TGTGCCAGCAGTTTGGTGGCCGGGGGGACCACTGAAGCTTTCTTT; CDR3 protein: CASSLVAGGTTEAFF
V gene: TRBV28; clone size: once; D gene: -; J gene: TRBJ1-1; CDR3 DNA: TGTGCCAGCCTCTCCGGGTCCCCTCGAACTGAAGCTTTCTTT; CDR3 protein: CASLSGSPRTEAFF
V gene: TRBV19; clone size: -; D gene: -; J gene: TRBJ1-5; CDR3 DNA: TGTGCCACCGGACAGTTGTTGAGCAATCAGCCCCAGCATTTT; CDR3 protein: CATGQLLSNQPQHF
V gene: TRBV25-1; clone size: -; D gene: -; J gene: TRBJ1-2; CDR3 DNA: TGTGCCAGCCGAGGGCAGGCCAGCTATGGCTACACCTTC; CDR3 protein: CASRGQASYGYTF
V gene: TRBV6-6; clone size: -; D gene: -; J gene: TRBJ1-5; CDR3 DNA: TGTGCCAGCAGTTACGCCAGGGTTAACAATCAGCCCCAGCATTTT; CDR3 protein: CASSYARVNNQPQHF
V gene: TRBV29-1; clone size: -; D gene: -; J gene: TRBJ2-3; CDR3 DNA: TGCAGCGTTGAAGGAGCGCGTGGCAGTGGCACAGATACGCAGTATTTT; CDR3 protein: CSVEGARGSGTDTQYF
V gene: TRBV5-1; clone size: -; D gene: TRBD1; J gene: TRBJ2-3; CDR3 DNA: TGCGCCAGCAGCTTGCCGACAGGGCGTTTCCCAGATACGCAGTATTTT; CDR3 protein: CASSLPTGRFPDTQYF
V gene: TRBV18; clone size: -; D gene: TRBD1; J gene: TRBJ2-7; CDR3 DNA: TGTGCCAGCTCGCAGGGACAGGGGACCTACGAGCAGTACTTC; CDR3 protein: CASSQGQGTYEQYF
V gene: TRBV6-1; clone size: -; D gene: -; J gene: TRBJ1-2; CDR3 DNA: TGTGCCAGCAACGAGAGAGGGCGAGGCTACACCTTC; CDR3 protein: CASNERGRGYTF
V gene: TRBV10-3; clone size: -; D gene: -; J gene: TRBJ2-3; CDR3 DNA: TGTGCCATCAGTGAGGGGCAGGCGAGCACAGATACGCAGTATTTT; CDR3 protein: CAISEGQASTDTQYF
V gene: TRBV7-2; clone size: -; D gene: -; J gene: TRBJ2-1; CDR3 DNA: TGTGCCAGCAGCCTGGACTACCCCGGGGGTGAGCAGTTCTTC; CDR3 protein: CASSLDYPGGEQFF
V gene: TRBV5-1; clone size: -; D gene: -; J gene: TRBJ1-2; CDR3 DNA: TGCGCCAGCAGCCCGGACACGCTATTTAAAGGTGGCTACACCTTC; CDR3 protein: CASSPDTLFKGGYTF
V gene: TRBV7-8; clone size: few; D gene: -; J gene: TRBJ1-5; CDR3 DNA: TGTGCCAGCAGCTTAGTTGAAGTTAATCAGCCCCAGCATTTT; CDR3 protein: CASSLVEVNQPQHF
V gene: TRBV6-5; clone size: -; D gene: -; J gene: TRBJ2-7; CDR3 DNA: TGTGCCAGCACGTTAGGGGGAGGCGAGCAGTACTTC; CDR3 protein: CASTLGGGEQYF
V gene: TRBV4-1; clone size: few; D gene: -; J gene: TRBJ1-2; CDR3 DNA: TGCGCCAGCAGCCCCTATCTGAGCAGGGGTGGAGGCTACACCTTC; CDR3 protein: CASSPYLSRGGGYTF
V gene: TRBV7-9; clone size: once; D gene: -; J gene: TRBJ1-4; CDR3 DNA: TGTGCCAGCAGCTTAGCAGGGATTGATGAAAAACTGTTTTTT; CDR3 protein: CASSLAGIDEKLFF
V gene: TRBV28; clone size: -; D gene: TRBD2; J gene: TRBJ2-3; CDR3 DNA: TGTGCCAGCAGTTTGAGTGGGAGGGCCACAGATACGCAGTATTTT; CDR3 protein: CASSLSGRATDTQYF
V gene: TRBV2; clone size: -; D gene: -; J gene: TRBJ1-4; CDR3 DNA: TGTGCCAGCAGTGGGGTCGACGAAAAACTGTTTTTT; CDR3 protein: CASSGVDEKLFF
V gene: TRBV11-3; clone size: -; D gene: TRBD2; J gene: TRBJ2-1; CDR3 DNA: TGTGCCAGCAGCTTAGGTCCTAGCGGCCAGGGTGAGCAGTTCTTC; CDR3 protein: CASSLGPSGQGEQFF
V gene: TRBV5-1; clone size: -; D gene: -; J gene: TRBJ2-5; CDR3 DNA: TGCGCCAGCAGCTACACCTCTCAAGAGACCCAGTACTTC; CDR3 protein: CASSYTSQETQYF